This is a list of T cell receptor beta chains from one sample in a study of CD8+ T cells in alopecia areata. Generated by immunoSEQ multiplex PCR, the TCRdb table keeps only in-frame clones and is missing some. The table records 90,000 to 150,000 clones, about half of them present only once. The sequencing here drew on CD4+ T cells sorted from blood, taken at week 4, from a patient treated with tofacitinib. All receptors come from a human donor with alopecia areata. CDR3s include the opening cysteine and the closing phenylalanine or tryptophan. A D gene is named only where the DNA matches it firmly. Clone size is shown for a subset of rows, as once, few, many or a class of expanded clone.

- TRBJ2-3 TRBV5-1 TRBD2 TGCGCCAGCAGCTTTTCGGGACTAGGCGGTGACACGCAGTATTTT CASSFSGLGGDTQYF
- TRBJ2-4 TRBV27 TRBD2 TGTGCCAGCAGTTTAAACGGGAGGGCCAAAAACATTCAGTACTTC CASSLNGRAKNIQYF
- TRBJ2-2 TRBV4-2 TRBD2 TGTGCCAGCAGCCAAGGAGCGGGAGCCGCCGGGGAGCTGTTTTTT CASSQGAGAAGELFF
- TRBJ2-5 TRBV7-9 - TGTGCCAGCAGATCCAGGGAGCAAGGGACCCAGTACTTC CASRSREQGTQYF
- TRBJ2-5 TRBV5-1 - TGCGCCAGCAGCCCGGACAGCCAAGAGACCCAGTACTTC CASSPDSQETQYF
- TRBJ1-6 TRBV6-6 - TGTGCCAGCAGTAACAATAGGTCACCCCTCCACTTT CASSNNRSPLHF
- TRBJ1-1 TRBV7-9 - TGTGCCAGCAGCGTGCCCGGCCCAGCCACTGAAGCTTTCTTT CASSVPGPATEAFF
- TRBJ1-3 TRBV30 - TGTGCCTGGAGTGGGTGGTCAGGGGGAAACACCATATATTTT CAWSGWSGGNTIYF
- TRBJ1-1 TRBV12-5 - TGTGCTAGTGGTCAGGTAGGGACTGAAGCTTTCTTT CASGQVGTEAFF
- TRBJ2-7 TRBV4-1 TRBD2 TGCGCCAGCAGCCAAGTTCCTAGCGGGACAGCCTACGAGCAGTACTTC CASSQVPSGTAYEQYF
- TRBJ1-4 TRBV4-1 TRBD1 TGCGCCAGCAGCCAACCAGGACAGGGAAGAGAAAAACTGTTTTTT CASSQPGQGREKLFF
- TRBJ2-1 TRBV11-2 TRBD2 TGTGCCAGCAGCTCGACCCGCGGGAGATCCTACAATGAGCAGTTCTTC CASSSTRGRSYNEQFF
few TRBJ1-5 TRBV30 - TGTGCCTGGAGCAGGGAAGGGGGTCAGCCCCAGCATTTT CAWSREGGQPQHF
- TRBJ2-6 TRBV27 - TGTGCCAGCAGTCCCCAAAGGAGCTCTGGGGCCAACGTCCTGACTTTC CASSPQRSSGANVLTF
- TRBJ2-2 TRBV29-1 - TGCAGCGTCCTTGGGACTTACACCGGGGAGCTGTTTTTT CSVLGTYTGELFF
- TRBJ2-7 TRBV6-6 - TGTGCCAGCAGTTACTCGACGTCTAGTTACGAGCAGTACTTC CASSYSTSSYEQYF
many TRBJ1-3 TRBV7-9 - TGTGCCAGCAGCTCCCCCACATCCTCTGGAAACACCATATATTTT CASSSPTSSGNTIYF
- TRBJ1-1 TRBV5-1 - TGCGCCAGCAGCTTGGAGGGTCTTAGTCCTGAAGCTTTCTTT CASSLEGLSPEAFF
- TRBJ2-7 TRBV2 - TGTGCCAGCGGGATTCTCTACGAGCAGTACTTC CASGILYEQYF
few TRBJ1-5 TRBV5-1 TRBD1 TGCGCCAGCAAACCGGGGGACAGGGGCAATCAGCCCCAGCATTTT CASKPGDRGNQPQHF
few TRBJ2-1 TRBV20-1 - TGCAGTGCGGAGAACAATGAGCAGTTCTTC CSAENNEQFF
few TRBJ1-4 TRBV30 - TGTGCCTGGACTCGGGGGAGAGACAATGAAAAACTGTTTTTT CAWTRGRDNEKLFF
- TRBJ2-2 TRBV4-1 - TGCGCCAGCAGCCAAGTAGGGCCCGCCGGGGAGCTGTTTTTT CASSQVGPAGELFF
- TRBJ1-1 TRBV10-3 - TGTGCCATCAGTGAGAGGGATTCGGGGAACACTGAAGCTTTCTTT CAISERDSGNTEAFF
few TRBJ2-7 TRBV30 - TGTGCCTGGAAGGCGGGACACTTTCTGTACGAGCAGTACTTC CAWKAGHFLYEQYF
- TRBJ1-1 TRBV4-2 - TGTGCCAGCAGCCAAGTGGGGGGTGCTATGAACACTGAAGCTTTCTTT CASSQVGGAMNTEAFF
- TRBJ1-1 TRBV2 - TGTGCCAGCAGCAAAAGGGGCACTGAAGCTTTCTTT CASSKRGTEAFF
- TRBJ2-2 TRBV30 - TGTGCCTGGAGTGTACAGGGATATAACGAGGCCCTGATTACCGGGGAGCTGTTTTTT CAWSVQGYNEALITGELFF
once TRBJ2-2 TRBV29-1 - TGCAGCGTTGGGTCGGCCAGGGCAACCGGGGAGCTGTTTTTT CSVGSARATGELFF
few TRBJ2-7 TRBV7-3 - TGTGCCAGCAGCTTAGGCCAAGGCCCTACCTACGAGCAGTACTTC CASSLGQGPTYEQYF
- TRBJ2-7 TRBV4-1 TRBD2 TGCGCCAGCAGCCCTGGACTAGCGGGAGACGAGCAGTACTTC CASSPGLAGDEQYF
few TRBJ1-1 TRBV29-1 - TGCAGCGTTGCCCTAGAGAACACTGAAGCTTTCTTT CSVALENTEAFF
- TRBJ1-2 TRBV30 - TGTGCCTGGACGGCAGGAGGGAGCTACACCTTC CAWTAGGSYTF
- TRBJ2-3 TRBV25-1 - TGTGCCAGCAGTGCCCCAGGACTTCGAGGCACAGATACGCAGTATTTT CASSAPGLRGTDTQYF
- TRBJ1-6 TRBV9 - TGTGCCAGCAGCGTATCTAGGGAATCACCCCTCCACTTT CASSVSRESPLHF
few TRBJ2-7 TRBV29-1 TRBD2 TGCAGCGTTGTAGGGACTAGCGGGGGGAGCTCCTACGAGCAGTACTTC CSVVGTSGGSSYEQYF
- TRBJ2-7 TRBV7-2 - TGTGCCAGCAGCTTAGTGGTCCAGAACGAGCAGTACTTC CASSLVVQNEQYF
- TRBJ2-6 TRBV7-3 - TGTGCCAGCAGCGCCGTAGGAACTGGGGCCAACGTCCTGACTTTC CASSAVGTGANVLTF
- TRBJ1-1 TRBV7-9 - TGTGCCAGCAGTAAGGGAGGGAACACTGAAGCTTTCTTT CASSKGGNTEAFF
- TRBJ2-3 TRBV29-1 - TGCAGCGTTTTGGACAGCGGGAGCACAGATACGCAGTATTTT CSVLDSGSTDTQYF
- TRBJ2-3 TRBV5-1 TRBD2 TGCGCCAGCAGCCTGTGGACTAGCGGAAGCACAGATACGCAGTATTTT CASSLWTSGSTDTQYF
- TRBJ1-5 TRBV30 TRBD1 TGTGCCTGGAGTGCAGGACAGGTCAATCAGCCCCAGCATTTT CAWSAGQVNQPQHF